This is a list of T cell receptor beta chains from one sample in a study of post-analysis software for immune sequencing data. MiXCR, run by TCRdb on the PCR reads, gives a single entry per CDR3 protein. Seen here are roughly 570,000 distinct CDR3 sequences, around a third observed once, and the top ten hold less than 6%. Input material: blood. These receptors came from a girl aged 2-17 years with multiple sclerosis. Both conserved end residues are part of each CDR3. The order of the fields is J gene, clone size, D gene, V gene, CDR3 protein, CDR3 DNA. D genes are given only for firm matches. Expanded clones are given a class, and other clones once, few, many or no size at all.

j_gene: TRBJ2-7; abundance: -; d_gene: TRBD1; v_gene: TRBV20-1; CDR3aa: CSAWDRANEQYF; CDR3nt: TGCAGTGCCTGGGACAGGGCAAACGAGCAGTACTTC
j_gene: TRBJ1-2; abundance: -; d_gene: -; v_gene: TRBV6-2/TRBV6-3; CDR3aa: CASSYITGFLNYGYTF; CDR3nt: TGTGCCAGCAGTTACATTACAGGATTCCTCAACTATGGCTACACCTTC
j_gene: TRBJ2-1; abundance: few; d_gene: -; v_gene: TRBV9; CDR3aa: CASSVAVTPYNEQFF; CDR3nt: TGTGCCAGCAGCGTAGCCGTAACGCCCTACAATGAGCAGTTCTTC
j_gene: TRBJ2-3; abundance: few; d_gene: -; v_gene: TRBV28; CDR3aa: CASSPLGGRVEDTQYF; CDR3nt: TGTGCCAGCAGTCCCCTTGGGGGCAGGGTGGAAGATACGCAGTATTTT
j_gene: TRBJ2-4; abundance: few; d_gene: -; v_gene: TRBV5-6; CDR3aa: CASSFAGNIQYF; CDR3nt: TGTGCCAGCAGCTTCGCAGGGAACATTCAGTACTTC
j_gene: TRBJ1-4; abundance: -; d_gene: -; v_gene: TRBV29-1; CDR3aa: CSVHSQGEKLFF; CDR3nt: TGCAGCGTTCATTCCCAGGGGGAAAAACTGTTTTTT
j_gene: TRBJ2-7; abundance: -; d_gene: TRBD1; v_gene: TRBV24-1; CDR3aa: CATSDPWTGQCDEQYF; CDR3nt: TGTGCCACCAGTGATCCTTGGACAGGGCAATGCGACGAGCAGTACTTC
j_gene: TRBJ2-2; abundance: -; d_gene: -; v_gene: TRBV12-3/TRBV12-4; CDR3aa: CASSPASNTGELFF; CDR3nt: TGTGCCAGCTCCCCAGCGTCCAACACCGGGGAGCTGTTTTTT
j_gene: TRBJ2-3; abundance: few; d_gene: -; v_gene: TRBV2; CDR3aa: CASTLDRRSDTQYF; CDR3nt: TGTGCCAGCACCCTCGACAGAAGGTCGGATACGCAGTATTTT
j_gene: TRBJ2-4; abundance: few; d_gene: TRBD1; v_gene: TRBV28; CDR3aa: CASSSFSGTGIGNIQYF; CDR3nt: TGTGCCAGCAGTTCCTTTTCCGGGACAGGTATCGGGAACATTCAGTACTTC
j_gene: TRBJ2-5; abundance: few; d_gene: -; v_gene: TRBV6-6; CDR3aa: CASRYSEETQYF; CDR3nt: TGTGCCAGCAGATATAGCGAGGAGACCCAGTACTTC
j_gene: TRBJ2-7; abundance: -; d_gene: -; v_gene: TRBV7-9; CDR3aa: CATSLEGSYEQYF; CDR3nt: TGTGCCACCAGCTTAGAGGGGTCCTACGAGCAGTACTTC
j_gene: TRBJ2-5; abundance: few; d_gene: TRBD2; v_gene: TRBV7-8; CDR3aa: CASSLTSGGPQETQYF; CDR3nt: TGTGCCAGCAGCCTTACTAGCGGGGGGCCCCAAGAGACCCAGTACTTC
j_gene: TRBJ2-3; abundance: -; d_gene: -; v_gene: TRBV3-1; CDR3aa: CASSQRGPTDTQYF; CDR3nt: TGTGCCAGCAGCCAACGCGGGCCCACAGATACGCAGTATTTT
j_gene: TRBJ2-4; abundance: -; d_gene: TRBD1; v_gene: TRBV5-1; CDR3aa: CASSATGTALRAKNIQYF; CDR3nt: TGCGCCAGCAGCGCCACCGGGACAGCCCTTAGGGCCAAAAACATTCAGTACTTC
j_gene: TRBJ2-7; abundance: few; d_gene: -; v_gene: TRBV7-8; CDR3aa: CASSLEGSPGGEQYF; CDR3nt: TGTGCCAGCAGCTTAGAAGGGAGTCCAGGCGGCGAGCAGTACTTC
j_gene: TRBJ2-3; abundance: once; d_gene: -; v_gene: TRBV5-1; CDR3aa: CASSPLDVDTQYF; CDR3nt: TGCGCCAGCAGTCCACTAGACGTAGATACGCAGTATTTT
j_gene: TRBJ2-3; abundance: many; d_gene: -; v_gene: TRBV28; CDR3aa: CASSLTADTQYF; CDR3nt: TGTGCCAGCAGTTTGACAGCAGATACGCAGTATTTT